This T cell receptor (beta chain) stems from a study of blood T cell repertoires in COVID-19. Across the study: PBMCs, B-cell-depleted T cells, or T cells were the source of the cDNA or gDNA that made up the material.

Trimming removed 2 bases at V and 9 bases at J, with 14 bases between. Germline V gene lookup returns CDR1 MNHNY and CDR2 SVGAGI (reference sequence). The CDR3 is 15 amino acids. Assay used: immunoSEQ multiplex PCR; TCRdb lists only in-frame clones, some missing. Of around 310,000 clones listed, 85% to 90% are singletons. This clone was counted between two and nine times. Sequencing was carried out using PBMCs or T cells enriched from blood (not recorded which). This receptor was taken from a woman aged 30 to 39 who had recovered from COVID-19. The V gene is TRBV6-6, the J gene TRBJ1-6; possible D gene TRBD1, 5 bases. The chain's CDR3 is CASSYSPDQGSPLHF. The CDR3 coding sequence is TGTGCCAGCAGTTACAGCCCTGACCAGGGTTCACCCCTCCACTTT.